What follows are 4 T cell receptor beta chains derived from one specimen sequenced in a study of T cell responses to AZD1222 COVID-19 vaccine (dated by TCRdb to the early 2020s). Libraries were prepared through the immunoSEQ multiplex PCR assay. TCRdb obtained this table from immuneACCESS and retained in-frame rearrangements with V and J assigned. These tables miss some clones; where compared with another copy, unresolved V genes account for less than half of the shortfall, and the remainder is unexplained. The sample contains about 93,000 clones, roughly 85% of them found a single time. The ten largest clones represent 6.3% of the sample. In light of the paper, this sample's time point label describes: baseline before first vaccination. Sequenced material: peripheral blood, taken on day 0 of AZD1222 vaccination. The receptors derive from an adult in good health.

This clone appeared once. The rearrangement links TRBV27 to TRBJ1-4, with 8 positions matching TRBD1. CDR3 length equals 14 residues. Germline trimming cut 5 bases from V and 7 bases from J; bases unmatched to any gene: 6. Germline-derived CDR1 and CDR2 are MNHEY and SMNVEV (reference sequence). CDR3: CASSPKQGGEKLFF. The CDR3 region has the DNA TGTGCCAGCAGTCCAAAACAGGGGGGTGAAAAACTGTTTTTT.

The chain links TRBV6-2 or TRBV6-3 to TRBJ1-6; D is ambiguous. V was trimmed by 6 bases and J by 0 bases, leaving 9 bases between them. This CDR3 comprises 15 residues. CDR1 and CDR2 (germline): MNHEY, SVGEGT. The CDR3 bases are TGTGCCAGCAGCCCAGGAAGCTCCTATAATTCACCCCTCCACTTT. Translated, it gives CASSPGSSYNSPLHF.

The chain has TRBV6-5 and TRBJ1-6, with a possible D match to TRBD1 (5 bases). Germline CDR1 reads MNHEY; CDR2 reads SVGAGI. The V gene lost 6 bases and the J gene lost 0 bases, with 9 bases spanning the gap. This CDR3 has 15 residues. This CDR3 reads CASRAGSSYNSPLHF. CDR3 nucleotide sequence: TGTGCCAGCAGGGCAGGGAGCTCCTATAATTCACCCCTCCACTTT.

This clone was detected only a few times. This chain uses TRBV3-1 (or the pseudogene TRBV3-2) with TRBJ1-4, with TRBD1 matching over 10 bases. V dropped 1 base and J dropped 8; count of bases not matched to a gene: 4. Germline loops: CDR1 LGHDT, CDR2 YNNKEL (reference sequence). This CDR3 comprises 15 residues. CDR3 DNA: TGTGCCAGCAGCCAAGTCGGGACAGGGGAGGAAAAACTGTTTTTT. This sequence encodes CASSQVGTGEEKLFF.